The 4 T cell receptor beta chains below all came from one sample that was sequenced in a study of long-term antiretroviral therapy in people with HIV. Sequencing used immunoSEQ v3.0 at survey level. Some clones are missing from TCRdb's copy, which holds only in-frame ones; the method was immunoSEQ multiplex PCR. The sample has about 16,000 clones, approximately 81% seen once. The sample in question was unsorted PBMCs, obtained roughly 1.3 years before starting antiretroviral therapy. These receptors all stem from a man aged 25 to 40 with HIV.

The gene calls are TRBV7-9 and TRBJ1-5, with D uncertain. Trimming removed 6 bases from V and 4 bases from J, with 13 bases in between. CDR1 and CDR2 from the germline V gene are SEHNR and FQNEAQ (reference sequence). This CDR3 contains 14 residues. The CDR3 DNA reads TGTGCCAGCAGTCCGGAGCCGGGAAATCAGCCCCAGCATTTT. Translating gives CASSPEPGNQPQHF.

The chain links TRBV5-3 to TRBJ2-7; maybe TRBD2 (5 bases). TRBV5-3 is labeled an ORF, and its function is uncertain. The germline V and J ends were trimmed by 8 bases and 0 bases, with 21 bases remaining between them. This CDR3 comprises 16 residues. CDR3 nucleotides: TGTGCCAGGAGGGAAATCACGTGGCTAAGCTCCTACGAGCAGTACTTC. Its translation is CARREITWLSSYEQYF.

The genes are TRBV6-6 and TRBJ2-7, with D maybe TRBD1 (5 bases). Trimming pared 7 bases from V and 2 bases from J, leaving 12 bases between. The germline V gene encodes CDR1 MNHNY and CDR2 SVGAGI (reference sequence). The length of the CDR3 is 13 residues. The chain's CDR3 is CASTPREAYEQYF. The DNA for the CDR3 is TGTGCCAGCACCCCCAGGGAAGCCTACGAGCAGTACTTC.

This clone is a singleton in its sample. The chain joins TRBV5-4 to TRBJ2-4, with TRBD2 matching over 8 bases. The germline V gene has CDR1 SGHNT and CDR2 YYREEE (reference sequence). The CDR3 has 16 amino acids. The junction had 11 bases not matched to a gene; V was cut back by 4 bases and J by 5 bases. In DNA, the CDR3 is TGTGCCAGCAGCCGGGGCGCGGGGGGAATCGAAAACATTCAGTACTTC. Protein product: CASSRGAGGIENIQYF.